This T cell receptor beta chain is drawn from a study of tumor and adjacent non-tumor tissue in lung cancer. Background on the study: The cohort had 12 adenocarcinoma, 2 squamous cell and 1 small cell patients. The patients, 10 to 11 men and about 5 women, were about 31 to 76 with stage I to III disease. General study points: Significantly higher TCR diversity was found in tumor than normal lung. Tumor TCR diversity, when higher, was linked to shorter survival.

RNA was extracted from bulk tissue without any cell sorting. Distant lung tissue was collected more than 3 cm away from the tumor edge. TCRbeta libraries were built with three rounds of nested PCR, modified from ARM-PCR. TCRdb used MiXCR to reprocess the multiplex PCR reads, holding one entry per CDR3 protein. The sample yields roughly 70,000 distinct CDR3 sequences, around two thirds seen once. Details on this clonotype: What it binds is unknown. Its ends do not fully match the called genes, so a read error is possible.

The CDR3 consists of 15 residues. The germline V gene has CDR1 DFQATT and CDR2 SNEGSKA (reference sequence). The chain couples TRBV20-1 to TRBJ1-5; 10 bases agree with TRBD1. The sequence came from a woman in her forties or fifties with non-small cell lung cancer. The sample consisted of distant non-tumor lung tissue. This CDR3 reads CNAPPGQGPDQSQHF. In nucleotides, the CDR3 is TGCAACGCCCCCCCGGGACAGGGGCCGGATCAGTCCCAGCATTTT.